The source of this TCR beta chain is a study of control samples from healthy donors and cancer patients. Method: immunoSEQ multiplex PCR; TCRdb's copy keeps in-frame clones and lacks some. Of 150,000 to 200,000 clones in the sample, approximately 91% were seen once. This CDR3 comprises 13 residues. Losses at the gene ends were 1 base for V and 5 bases for J; bases not matched to a gene: 0. Germline CDR1 is SGHDT and CDR2 is YYEEEE. This receptor was obtained from a woman aged 40 to 55 in good health. V usage is TRBV5-6 and J usage is TRBJ2-3; TRBD1 agrees at 8 bases. Sequencing was carried out using blood. CDR3 residues: CASSLTGGDTQYF. In nucleotides, the CDR3 is TGTGCCAGCAGCTTGACAGGGGGAGATACGCAGTATTTT.